This T cell receptor beta chain stems from a study of CD8 T cells in ankylosing spondylitis (dated by TCRdb to about 2017). With respect to the entire study: To find TCR variants linked to disease, the study profiled T cell receptor beta repertoires in ankylosing spondylitis patients and healthy donors. The full study cohort comprised around 25 ankylosing spondylitis patients and approximately 100 healthy donors. Peripheral blood was sampled, and synovial fluid was additionally collected from ankylosing spondylitis patients.

This clonotype was observed many times. It lacks a known antigen. No clone much larger than this one lies a single base away; base qualities are absent. TCRdb shows the sequencer as Illumina HiSeq 2500. Quantitative 5'-RACE with molecular barcodes was the method used to prepare the TCR beta libraries. The paper's data handling went like this. A new computational method, built on a probabilistic model of VDJ rearrangement, was used to identify disease-linked TCR variants. The raw public data were reprocessed by TCRdb itself: fastp quality trimming at Q25, MiXCR clonotype calling, in-frame beta chains only. Each record represents a unique CDR3 protein, reported with the most common genes and DNA among its rows. What appears here as the V and J calls and clone size reflects TCRdb's work, not the paper's. A total of around 210,000 distinct CDR3 sequences appear in this sample, 8% to 10% of them only once. The ten largest clones take up roughly 5% of the sample.

CDR3 length: 13 amino acids, cysteine to phenylalanine. Only the CDR3 portion is preserved as DNA: 39 bases, with reading frame beginning at the first base. V is clipped by 3 bases and J by 0 bases, and the sequence between their germline boundaries is 3 bases long. CDR1 and CDR2, looked up from the germline V gene, are MDHEN and SYDVKM. Broader findings and caveats from the paper: The disease-linked clones had a CD8+ phenotype and were found at relatively low frequencies in peripheral blood. The disease-linked clones were reported as significantly enriched in matched synovial fluid samples from ankylosing spondylitis patients. Some TCR beta motif variants had previously been reported in synovial fluid and blood of reactive arthritis patients, which suggested common disease-initiation mechanisms. Blood from ankylosing spondylitis patients appeared to be characterized by a TCR beta motif composed of 7 to 9 highly homologous amino acid variants.

The clonotype was recovered from a female donor with ankylosing spondylitis or in good health (not recorded which). The sequencing input was blood, either unsorted or a sorted T cell fraction (not recorded which). The chain uses TRBV28 and TRBJ1-5; the D gene cannot be named for sure. The nucleotide sequence is given as TGTGCCAGCAGTTTCCGTAGCAATCAGCCCCAGCATTTT. Its product reads: CASSFRSNQPQHF.